This T cell receptor beta chain was obtained from a study of breast tumors, draining lymph nodes, adjacent tissues. Study-wide points: Luminal-like breast cancer showed significantly higher tumor–nontumor repertoire similarity than basal-like.

The V gene's germline CDR1 is SSHAT and CDR2 FNYEAQ (reference sequence). This CDR3 has 14 residues. In TCRdb, the multiplex PCR reads were re-called with MiXCR into one record per CDR3 protein. The sample includes fewer than 80,000 distinct CDR3 sequences, over 40% of them seen just once. As to this clonotype: Antigen unknown. The junction departs from germline at one end; a sequencing error may be responsible.

Sample: breast tumor tissue. The V and J genes are TRBV7-7 and TRBJ2-7; 9 bases are shared with TRBD1. This clonotype originated in a female donor with breast cancer. Some clones in this sample may be carry-over from other donors' samples. The CDR3 loop is CASSPGTGILEQYF. For the CDR3, the DNA is TGTGCTAGCAGCCCCGGGACAGGGATTCTCGAGCAGTACTTC. Based on the CDR3 plus reference TRBV7-7 and TRBJ2-7, the full variable domain is GAGVSQSPRYKVTKRGQDVTLRCDPISSHATLYWYQQALGQGPEFLTYFNYEAQPDKSGLPSDRFSAERPEGSISTLTIQRTEQRDSAMYRCASSPGTGILEQYFGPGTRLTVT.